Listed here are 24 T cell receptor beta chains from one sample, sequenced in a study of early T cells in non-severe SARS-CoV-2 infection. TCRdb recomputed calls from the 5' RACE reads with MiXCR, one row per CDR3 protein. The repertoire holds just over 95,000 distinct CDR3 sequences, roughly 9.6% seen once, with roughly 5% in the top ten. Sample: whole blood, taken at baseline. These receptors came from an adult who was a healthcare worker with PCR-confirmed SARS-CoV-2 infection or an uninfected control (not recorded which).

This clonotype was recorded at least ten times. CDR3 sequence reads: CASSRDSYNEQFF. Written as DNA, the CDR3 is TGTGCCAGCAGCCGGGACAGCTACAATGAGCAGTTCTTC. The chain combines TRBV11-2 with TRBJ2-1; 7 bases match TRBD1. Trimming removed 5 bases from V and 3 bases from J; junction bases left unmatched: 1. The germline gives CDR1 SGHAT, CDR2 FQNNGV. CDR3 length: 13 amino acids.

This clonotype was counted only a few times. V is TRBV5-6 and J is TRBJ1-5; 8 bases are shared with TRBD1. The CDR3 extends over 15 amino acids. Germline V CDR1 and CDR2: SGHDT, YYEEEE. The V segment lost 4 bases and the J segment 2 bases; nucleotides outside the gene matches: 5. This CDR3 reads CASSQGARGNQPQHF. Here the CDR3 DNA reads TGTGCCAGCAGCCAGGGGGCGCGGGGCAATCAGCCCCAGCATTTT.

This clonotype was seen ten or more times. The chain combines TRBV6-1 with TRBJ2-2, with unresolved D. Germline CDR1 and CDR2: MNHNS and SASEGT. There are 19 residues in the CDR3. V lost 0 bases to trimming and J lost 0 bases, with 17 bases between them. The CDR3 reads CASSEAHGRSFANTGELFF. The CDR3 DNA reads as TGTGCCAGCAGTGAAGCGCATGGGCGGTCCTTCGCGAACACCGGGGAGCTGTTTTTT.

This clonotype came up a few times. This chain uses TRBV7-9 with TRBJ1-3, with D perhaps TRBD1 (5 bases). CDR3 length: 16 amino acids. The ends were cut back, 1 base at V and 0 bases at J, with 10 bases in the middle. CDR1 is SEHNR, CDR2 FQNEAQ, per germline (reference sequence). Here the CDR3 reads CASSLERQYSGNTIYF. The CDR3 DNA follows: TGTGCCAGCAGCTTAGAGCGACAGTACTCTGGAAACACCATATATTTT. The full variable domain, its missing parts supplied by reference TRBV7-9 and TRBJ1-3, is DTGVSQNPRHKITKRGQNVTFRCDPISEHNRLYWYRQTLGQGPEFLTYFQNEAQLEKSRLLSDRFSAERPKGSFSTLEIQRTEQGDSAMYLCASSLERQYSGNTIYFGEGSWLTVV.

This clonotype has at least ten counts. The J gene is TRBJ2-2, the V gene TRBV12-3 or TRBV12-4; no definite D call. This CDR3 has 14 amino acids. V was pared by 4 bases and J by 2 bases, with 8 bases between. This CDR3 reads CASSSTSNTGELFF. The CDR3 coding sequence is TGTGCCAGCAGTTCCACATCCAACACCGGGGAGCTGTTTTTT.

The CDR3 nucleotides read TGCAGCGTTGAAGGACAGACTTCCTACGAGCAGTACTTC. It codes for CSVEGQTSYEQYF. The V gene is TRBV29-1, the J gene TRBJ2-7, with a possible D match to TRBD1 (5 bases). Germline V gene lookup returns CDR1 SQVTM and CDR2 ANQGSEA. There are 13 residues in the CDR3. V was clipped by 1 base and J by 1 base, with 8 bases between them.

V and J are TRBV6-5 and TRBJ2-1; 8 bases are a match to TRBD2. CDR1 MNHEY and CDR2 SVGAGI come from the germline V gene. V trimming: 2 bases; J trimming: 5 bases; junction bases outside the gene matches: 2. The CDR3 consists of 14 residues. The CDR3 protein is CASSYKLADNEQFF. Written as DNA, the CDR3 is TGTGCCAGCAGTTACAAACTAGCGGACAATGAGCAGTTCTTC.

This clonotype was observed at least ten times. The chain carries TRBV20-1 and TRBJ2-1; TRBD2 matches at 12 bases. J lost 10 bases, V lost 6 bases, and 13 bases had no gene match. The CDR3 consists of 15 residues. Per germline, CDR1 DFQATT and CDR2 SNEGSKA (reference sequence). This CDR3 reads CSAPEGLAGKNEQFF. The CDR3 DNA is TGCAGTGCGCCCGAAGGACTAGCGGGGAAGAACGAGCAGTTCTTC.

The chain recombines TRBV7-6 with TRBJ2-1; TRBD2 matches 12 bases. CDR1 is SGHVS, CDR2 FNYEAQ, per germline. The ends lost 0 bases at V and 10 bases at J; junction bases unmatched: 4. This CDR3 contains 15 residues. The chain's CDR3 is CASSLAGLAGNEQFF. The CDR3, as DNA: TGTGCCAGCAGCTTAGCCGGACTAGCGGGAAACGAGCAGTTCTTC.

This clonotype was recorded a few times. The rearrangement links TRBV11-2 to TRBJ2-1; D is unresolved. The CDR3 is made up of 12 amino acids. In germline, CDR1 is SGHAT, CDR2 FQNNGV. V was shortened by 5 bases and J by 2 bases, with 4 bases between the two germline ends. CDR3 loop: CASSLTYNEQFF. The CDR3 nucleotides are TGTGCCAGCAGCCTCACCTACAATGAGCAGTTCTTC.

This chain uses TRBV20-1 with TRBJ2-1; 13 bases agree with TRBD2. The V gene end was trimmed by 2 bases and the J gene end by 7 bases; junction bases not matched to a gene: 20. Germline CDR1 DFQATT, CDR2 SNEGSKA (reference sequence). This CDR3 comprises 20 residues. The CDR3 sequence: CSARPSDRVALAGGWNEQFF. For the CDR3, the DNA is TGCAGTGCTAGACCTAGCGACAGGGTGGCACTAGCGGGAGGGTGGAATGAGCAGTTCTTC.

The chain employs TRBV5-1 and TRBJ2-3, with TRBD2 identical over 7 bases. This CDR3 has 16 residues. Per germline, CDR1 SGHRS and CDR2 YFSETQ. Unmatched junction bases numbered 13, after V lost 6 bases and J lost 3 bases. CDR3 loop: CASKAGLSSGTDTQYF. Here the CDR3 DNA reads TGCGCCAGCAAAGCGGGATTAAGTTCGGGGACAGATACGCAGTATTTT.

There are many counts of this clonotype. The chain employs TRBV7-9 and TRBJ1-2; the match to TRBD1 covers 8 bases. The CDR3 is made up of 12 amino acids. V was pared by 6 bases and J by 4 bases, with 1 base of the junction left unmatched. Germline-derived CDR1 and CDR2 are SEHNR and FQNEAQ (reference sequence). The CDR3 DNA is TGTGCCAGCAGTCAGGGGGCCTATGGCTACACCTTC. This gives the protein CASSQGAYGYTF.

The DNA for the CDR3 is TGTGCCAGCAGTTTGTACTTAGCGGGGAGAGAGACCCAGTACTTC. It translates to CASSLYLAGRETQYF. V gene TRBV12-3 or TRBV12-4 combines with J gene TRBJ2-5, with 8 positions matching TRBD2. The CDR3 is 15 amino acids. V gave up 3 bases and J gave up 4 bases; unmatched junction bases: 7.

The rearrangement uses TRBV7-2 and TRBJ1-2, with D possibly matching TRBD1 (6 bases). This CDR3 spans 14 amino acids. Germline V gene sequence: CDR1 SGHTA, CDR2 FQGNSA. V lost 5 bases to trimming and J lost 4 bases, with 14 bases between them. This CDR3 reads CASSHPGRGYGYTF. The CDR3 DNA reads TGTGCCAGCAGCCACCCTGGCAGGGGCTATGGCTACACCTTC. Filled out from reference TRBV7-2 and TRBJ1-2, the complete variable domain reads GAGVSQSPSNKVTEKGKDVELRCDPISGHTALYWYRQSLGQGLEFLIYFQGNSAPDKSGLPSDRFSAERTGGSVSTLTIQRTQQEDSAVYLCASSHPGRGYGYTFGSGTRLTVV.

This clonotype was recorded at least ten times. V gene TRBV29-1 combines with J gene TRBJ1-2; weak D call: TRBD1 (5 bases). The CDR3 is 13 residues long. Trimming took off 5 bases at V and 4 bases at J, with 14 bases between the two ends. Germline CDR1 SQVTM, CDR2 ANQGSEA. The CDR3: CSVSPGASYGYTF. The CDR3 DNA reads TGCAGCGTTTCCCCCGGGGCATCCTATGGCTACACCTTC.

This clonotype came up many times. The rearrangement links TRBV29-1 to TRBJ2-3; no reliable D call. This CDR3 has 14 residues. The V gene lost 5 bases and the J gene lost 5 bases, with 17 bases spanning the gap. Germline CDR1 reads SQVTM; CDR2 reads ANQGSEA. This chain's CDR3 is CSVLGKGSVDTQYF. The CDR3 nucleotides read TGCAGCGTTCTAGGAAAAGGGTCAGTAGATACGCAGTATTTT.

This chain links TRBV4-3 with TRBJ2-7, with 7 bases fitting TRBD2. Germline CDR1 and CDR2: LGHNA and YSLEER. The CDR3 is 17 amino acids. V was pared by 0 bases and J by 7 bases, with 15 bases of the junction left unmatched. DNA for the CDR3: TGCGCCAGCAGCCAAGACCCCGCCGGGGCGGGAGTGTGGGAGCAGTACTTC. It codes for CASSQDPAGAGVWEQYF.

This clonotype was seen a few times. The chain uses TRBV15 and TRBJ2-7; D unresolved. Looked up from germline, CDR1 is LNHNV and CDR2 is YYDKDF (reference sequence). This CDR3 region has 13 residues. V lost 1 base and J 3 bases, leaving 7 bases between the germline ends. This CDR3 reads CATSRVRDYEQYF. The CDR3 bases are TGTGCCACCAGCAGAGTTAGGGACTACGAGCAGTACTTC.

CDR3 DNA: TGTGCCAGCAGTTACTCGGGAGGCTCCGGGGAGCTGTTTTTT. Its protein is CASSYSGGSGELFF. J is TRBJ2-2 and V is TRBV6-6; perhaps TRBD2 as D (6 bases). V was pared by 0 bases and J by 6 bases, with 8 bases between. The CDR3 totals 14 residues. CDR1 and CDR2 (germline): MNHNY, SVGAGI (reference sequence).

This clonotype was recorded at least ten times. The chain has TRBV29-1 and TRBJ2-7, with D perhaps assigned TRBD1 or TRBD2 (6 bases each). The germline V and J ends were trimmed by 6 bases and 6 bases, with 18 bases remaining between them. Germline V gives CDR1 SQVTM, CDR2 ANQGSEA. This CDR3 is built from 13 residues. As DNA, the CDR3 is TGCAGCGTCGGGACGCTAGCGACAGGCGAGCAGTACTTC. Amino acids: CSVGTLATGEQYF.

In its sample, this clonotype was seen a few times. This rearrangement joins TRBV5-8 to TRBJ1-2, with no clear D. The germline gives CDR1 SGHTS, CDR2 YDEGEE. V gave up 5 bases and J gave up 4 bases, with 12 bases separating them. CDR3 length equals 13 residues. Written as DNA, the CDR3 is TGTGCCAGCAGTTCGGACGGGGTCTATGGCTACACCTTC. The encoded protein is CASSSDGVYGYTF.

This clonotype was seen only a few times. V and J are TRBV7-8 and TRBJ1-1; D remains unclear. Per germline, CDR1 SGHVS and CDR2 FQNEAQ. The CDR3 has 13 residues. V lost 7 bases, J lost 6 bases, and 15 bases lay in between. CDR3: CASNSVTGAEAFF. The CDR3 DNA sequence: TGTGCCAGCAACTCGGTAACTGGGGCTGAAGCTTTCTTT. The variable domain in full, completed from reference TRBV7-8 and TRBJ1-1, reads GAGVSQSPRYKVAKRGQDVALRCDPISGHVSLFWYQQALGQGPEFLTYFQNEAQLDKSGLPSDRFFAERPEGSVSTLKIQRTQQEDSAVYLCASNSVTGAEAFFGQGTRLTVV.

This clonotype was detected only a few times. V is TRBV5-1 and J is TRBJ1-2; D is undetermined. With 2 bases removed from V and 2 bases from J, the gap between germline ends came to 7 bases. The CDR3 has 13 residues. Germline loops: CDR1 SGHRS, CDR2 YFSETQ. The CDR3 sequence: CASSFTENYGYTF. Here the CDR3 DNA reads TGCGCCAGCAGCTTTACAGAAAACTATGGCTACACCTTC.